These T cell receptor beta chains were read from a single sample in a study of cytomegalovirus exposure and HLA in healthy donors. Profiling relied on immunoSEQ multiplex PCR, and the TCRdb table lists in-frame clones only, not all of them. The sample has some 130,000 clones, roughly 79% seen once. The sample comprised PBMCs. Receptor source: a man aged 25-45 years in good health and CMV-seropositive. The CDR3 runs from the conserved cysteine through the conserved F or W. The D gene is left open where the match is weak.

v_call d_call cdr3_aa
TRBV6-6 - CASRKDGGSYNEQFF
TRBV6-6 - CASNYEGGSNQPQHF
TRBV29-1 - CSVVNGDTTYEQYF
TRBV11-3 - CASSSHGTDTQYF
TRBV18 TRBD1 CASSPSQGAGYGYTF
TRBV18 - CASSPTTDPEAFF
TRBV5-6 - CASSLARGGFNSGNTIYF
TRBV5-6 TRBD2 CASSRAVAGGTDTQYF
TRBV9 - CASSLRAWRSYEQYF
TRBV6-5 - CASSPGQLRGYTF
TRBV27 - CASSLGALSAGELFF
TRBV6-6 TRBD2 CASSPAGADTQYF
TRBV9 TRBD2 CASSVASGSLYEQYF
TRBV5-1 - CASSSLGVMNTEAFF
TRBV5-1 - CASLERDSYNEQFF
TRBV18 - CASSLGLDQETQYF
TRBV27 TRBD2 CASRLIAGNSYNEQFF
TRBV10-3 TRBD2 CAISGTSDDNEQFF
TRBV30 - CAWSVRRGTHNEQFF
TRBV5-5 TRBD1 CASSRRGLGNTIYF
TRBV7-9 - CASSLGVTNTEAFF
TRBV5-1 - CASSLEGGGTEAFF
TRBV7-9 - CASSSGIPPYEQYF
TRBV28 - CASSFEDIYGYTF
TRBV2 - CASSNSNYGYTF
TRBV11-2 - CASSPSTVSVLTF
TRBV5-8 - CASSLGALKNTEAFF
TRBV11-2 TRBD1 CASSLTGTGPYEQYF
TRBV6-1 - CASLAGGGYGYTF
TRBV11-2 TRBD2 CASSPRGREGGEQYF
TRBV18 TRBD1 CASSPIGTGQSSYNSPLHF
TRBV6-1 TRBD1 CASSRDRELPFF
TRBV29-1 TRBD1 CSGGQGDRTGGYTF
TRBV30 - CAWSPKEGYTF
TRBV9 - CASSVQIDSTGELFF
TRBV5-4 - CASSLAEPAGELFF
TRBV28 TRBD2 CASSLVVRNLIAGGTYNEQFF
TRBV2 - CASSEGRGWTEAFF
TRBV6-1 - CASSEYLSYEQYF
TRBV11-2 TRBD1 CASSPGQGPYGYTF
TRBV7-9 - CASSFGAGYTDTQYF
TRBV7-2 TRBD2 CASSAGLAGEWKQYF
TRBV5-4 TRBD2 CASRRAGGTYEQYF
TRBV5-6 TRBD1 CASSLGTGAGELFF
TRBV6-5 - CASSYSRGTEAFF
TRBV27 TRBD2 CASSLSGGLAGLYEQYF
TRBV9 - CASSVGGSNYGYTF
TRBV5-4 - CASSFPRRGLAYGYTF
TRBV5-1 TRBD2 CASSLGLAGSYNEQFF
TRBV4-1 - CASSQGVDFPYEQYF
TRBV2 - CASSEGQGLNQPQHF
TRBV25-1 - CASSEWGGRGTQYF
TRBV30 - CAWREKQALGANVLTF
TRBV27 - CASSFGGTNNSPLHF
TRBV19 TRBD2 CASGYSGGTQETQYF
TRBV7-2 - CASSSGINSPLHF
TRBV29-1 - CSGGGSTKGRGSYEQYF